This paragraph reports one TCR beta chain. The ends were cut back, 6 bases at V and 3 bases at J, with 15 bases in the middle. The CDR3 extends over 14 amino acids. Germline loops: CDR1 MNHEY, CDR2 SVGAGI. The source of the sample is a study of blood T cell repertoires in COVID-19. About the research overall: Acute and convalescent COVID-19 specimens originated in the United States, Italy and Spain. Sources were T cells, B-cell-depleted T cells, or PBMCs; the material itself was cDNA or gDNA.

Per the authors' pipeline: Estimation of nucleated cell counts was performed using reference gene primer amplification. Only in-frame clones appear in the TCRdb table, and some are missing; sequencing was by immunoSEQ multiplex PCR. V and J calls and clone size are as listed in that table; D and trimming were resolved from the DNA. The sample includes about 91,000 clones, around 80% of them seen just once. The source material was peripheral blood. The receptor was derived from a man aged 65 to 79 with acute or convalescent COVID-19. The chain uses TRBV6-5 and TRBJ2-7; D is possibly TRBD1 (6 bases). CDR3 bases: TGTGCCAGCAGCGGAGGACAGAATATCTACGAGCAGTACGTC. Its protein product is CASSGGQNIYEQYV.